This entry lists 13 T cell receptor beta chains sequenced from one sample in a study of human T cells and chemical hapten exposure. TCRdb analysed the RACE reads with MiXCR anew, one entry per CDR3 protein. The data hold fewer than 200,000 distinct CDR3 sequences, with roughly 25% observed a single time. Time point given: patch test 3, about 24 weeks after DPC sensitization. Documented treatment: therapeutic diphenylcyclopropenone sensitization with weekly scalp DPC. Sequencing used whole blood, obtained in connection with sensitization to the hapten diphenylcyclopropenone (DPC). The receptors originated from a woman aged 18 to 35 with alopecia areata. Some clones in this sample may be carry-over from other donors' samples.

This clonotype has more than one count but fewer than ten. The rearrangement joins TRBV20-1 to TRBJ2-7, with a possible D match to TRBD2 (5 bases). Germline CDR1 and CDR2: DFQATT and SNEGSKA (reference sequence). This CDR3 region has 12 residues. The CDR3 sequence: CAPSGLGYEQYF. The CDR3 nucleotides are TGCGCCCCATCGGGGTTGGGTTACGAGCAGTACTTC.

The chain recombines TRBV20-1 with TRBJ1-1; D call uncertain. The CDR3 runs to 15 residues. Trimming pared 5 bases from V and 4 bases from J, leaving 20 bases between. CDR1 and CDR2 (germline): DFQATT, SNEGSKA (reference sequence). The CDR3 bases are TGCAGTGCTCCCAAATTATCATTATTGTCCACTGAAGCTTTCTTT. It encodes CSAPKLSLLSTEAFF.

This rearrangement joins TRBV19 to TRBJ2-7; D is undetermined. V was trimmed by 5 bases and J by 3 bases, leaving 14 bases between them. Germline V CDR1 and CDR2: LNHDA, SQIVND (reference sequence). CDR3 length: 14 residues. The CDR3 coding sequence is TGTGCCAGTAGTGCATCCCGGAACTACTACGAGCAGTACTTC. Translating it yields CASSASRNYYEQYF. Variable domain in full (rest from reference TRBV19 and TRBJ2-7): DGGITQSPKYLFRKEGQNVTLSCEQNLNHDAMYWYRQDPGQGLRLIYYSQIVNDFQKGDIAEGYSVSREKKESFPLTVTSAQKNPTAFYLCASSASRNYYEQYFGPGTRLTVT.

This chain links TRBV10-3 with TRBJ2-1; no clear D gene. Trimming left V 3 bases short and J 6 bases short, with 9 bases between. This CDR3 spans 13 amino acids. The germline gives CDR1 ENHRY, CDR2 SYGVKD. In nucleotides, the CDR3 is TGTGCCATCAGTGACAGATCTGGCAATGAGCAGTTCTTC. As protein: CAISDRSGNEQFF.

This clonotype has only a few counts. The chain has TRBV21-1 and TRBJ1-1. TRBV21-1 is deemed a pseudogene. This CDR3 contains 13 residues. The CDR3 loop reads CASSTGLPKGAFF. CDR3 nucleotide sequence: TGTGCCAGCAGCACGGGACTCCCCAAGGGAGCTTTCTTT.

The chain has TRBV20-1 and TRBJ2-2; 8 nucleotides line up with TRBD2. After removal of 6 bases from V and 5 bases from J, the junction contained 8 bases not matched to a gene. This CDR3 is built from 14 residues. Germline CDR1 reads DFQATT; CDR2 reads SNEGSKA (reference sequence). The CDR3 loop reads CSAKHSSGTGELFF. CDR3 nucleotides: TGCAGTGCCAAGCATTCTAGCGGGACCGGGGAGCTGTTTTTT.

In this sample, this clonotype turned up a few times. This chain connects TRBV12-3 or TRBV12-4 to TRBJ2-5; 11 bases line up with TRBD2. The CDR3 has 15 amino acids. Germline trimming cut 6 bases from V and 5 bases from J; bases unmatched to any gene: 8. The CDR3 bases are TGTGCCAGCAGGGTAGCGGGAGGGCCTGGGGAGACCCAGTACTTC. Its translation is CASRVAGGPGETQYF.

This chain joins TRBV3-1 and TRBJ1-1; D is unclear. The CDR3 is 14 amino acids. Trimming left V 1 base short and J 1 base short, with 7 bases between. The V gene's germline CDR1 is LGHDT and CDR2 YNNKEL (reference sequence). The CDR3 is CASSQGVTNTEAFF. In nucleotides, the CDR3 is TGTGCCAGCAGCCAAGGGGTCACGAACACTGAAGCTTTCTTT.

This chain connects TRBV4-2 to TRBJ1-2; D is unresolved. V lost 0 bases to trimming and J lost 6 bases, with 14 bases between them. This CDR3 has 15 residues. Germline V gene sequence: CDR1 LGHNA, CDR2 YNFKEQ. CDR3 residues: CASSQDPVLTHGYTF. The DNA for the CDR3 is TGTGCCAGCAGCCAAGATCCCGTACTGACGCATGGCTACACCTTC.

The table lists this clonotype with many counts. This sequence joins TRBV29-1 and TRBJ2-2; the match to TRBD2 covers 8 bases. Germline assignment: CDR1 SQVTM and CDR2 ANQGSEA. With V trimmed by 4 bases and J by 2 bases, 6 bases remained unmatched. The CDR3 totals 15 residues. The CDR3 DNA sequence: TGCAGCGTTGTTCCCCTAGCGGGTAACACCGGGGAGCTGTTTTTT. The encoded protein is CSVVPLAGNTGELFF.

This chain links TRBV7-9 with TRBJ1-2; 8 bases are a match to TRBD1. The CDR3 extends over 14 amino acids. With V trimmed by 5 bases and J by 8 bases, 10 bases remained unmatched. Looked up from germline, CDR1 is SEHNR and CDR2 is FQNEAQ (reference sequence). CDR3 nucleotide sequence: TGTGCCAGCAGCCCCCAGGACAGGGCTGCCGGCTACACCTTC. The encoded protein is CASSPQDRAAGYTF.

A few counts support this clonotype. The chain recombines TRBV6-2 or TRBV6-3 with TRBJ2-1, with D perhaps assigned TRBD1 or TRBD2 (5 bases each). CDR1 is MNHEY, CDR2 SVGEGT, per germline. The CDR3 totals 12 residues. The ends were cut back, 8 bases at V and 10 bases at J, with 15 bases in the middle. As DNA, the CDR3 is TGTGCCAGCGGCCGGGACCGCAAGGAGCAGTTCTTC. Its translation is CASGRDRKEQFF.

The table lists this clonotype with a few counts. The chain combines TRBV4-3 with TRBJ1-1; D unresolved. The V end lost 0 bases, the J end lost 3 bases, and 5 bases lay between the germline ends. The CDR3 has 13 residues. CDR1 is LGHNA, CDR2 YSLEER, per germline. The CDR3 nucleotides are TGCGCCAGCAGCCAAGATCGGGACACTGAAGCTTTCTTT. Its translation: CASSQDRDTEAFF.